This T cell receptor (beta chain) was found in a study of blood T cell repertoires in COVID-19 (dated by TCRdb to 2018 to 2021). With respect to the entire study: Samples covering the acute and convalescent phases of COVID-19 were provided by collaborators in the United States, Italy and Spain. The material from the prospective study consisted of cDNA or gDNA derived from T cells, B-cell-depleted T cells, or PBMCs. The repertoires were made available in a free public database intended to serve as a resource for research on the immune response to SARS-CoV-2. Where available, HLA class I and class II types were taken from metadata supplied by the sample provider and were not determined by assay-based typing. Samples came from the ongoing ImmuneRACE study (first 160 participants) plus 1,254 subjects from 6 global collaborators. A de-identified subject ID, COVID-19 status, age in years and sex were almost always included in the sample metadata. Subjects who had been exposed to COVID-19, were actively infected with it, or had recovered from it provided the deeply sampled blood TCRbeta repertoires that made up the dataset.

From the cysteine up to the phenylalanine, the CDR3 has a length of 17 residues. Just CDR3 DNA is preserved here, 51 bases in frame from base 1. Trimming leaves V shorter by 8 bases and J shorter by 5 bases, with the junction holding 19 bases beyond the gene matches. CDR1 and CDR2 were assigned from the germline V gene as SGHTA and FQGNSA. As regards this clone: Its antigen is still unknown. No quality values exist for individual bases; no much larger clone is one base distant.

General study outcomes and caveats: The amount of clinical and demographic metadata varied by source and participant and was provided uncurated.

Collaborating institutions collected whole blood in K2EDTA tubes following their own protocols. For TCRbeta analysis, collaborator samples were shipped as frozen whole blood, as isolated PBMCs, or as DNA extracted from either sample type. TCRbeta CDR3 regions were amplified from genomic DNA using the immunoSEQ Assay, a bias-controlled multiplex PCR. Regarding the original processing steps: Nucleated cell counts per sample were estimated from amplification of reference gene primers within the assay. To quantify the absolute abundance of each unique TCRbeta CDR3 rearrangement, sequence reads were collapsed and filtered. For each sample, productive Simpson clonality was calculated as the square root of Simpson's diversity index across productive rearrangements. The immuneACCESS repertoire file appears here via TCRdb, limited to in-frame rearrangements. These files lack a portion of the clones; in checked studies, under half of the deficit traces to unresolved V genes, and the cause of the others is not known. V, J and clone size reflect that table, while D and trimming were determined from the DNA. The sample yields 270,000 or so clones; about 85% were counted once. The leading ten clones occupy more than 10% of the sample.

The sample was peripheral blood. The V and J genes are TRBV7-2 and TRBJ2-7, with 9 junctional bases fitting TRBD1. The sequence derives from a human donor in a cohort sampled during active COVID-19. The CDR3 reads CASYLEGQWDRVNEQYF. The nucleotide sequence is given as TGTGCCAGCTACCTAGAAGGGCAGTGGGACAGGGTCAACGAGCAGTACTTC.